What follows describes a single TCR beta chain. This entry comes from a study of blood T cell repertoires in COVID-19. Study details: Samples came from the United States, Italy and Spain, spanning acute and convalescent COVID-19. From T cells, B-cell-depleted T cells, or PBMCs came the material, which was cDNA or gDNA.

V was pared by 5 bases and J by 7 bases, with 21 bases between. The CDR3 is 15 amino acids. The V gene's germline CDR1 is SGHTA and CDR2 FQGNSA. Authors' methods: Reference gene primers were amplified, and this amplification served to estimate nucleated cell counts. Profiling relied on immunoSEQ multiplex PCR, and the TCRdb table lists in-frame clones only, not all of them. V, J and clone size were drawn from that table, and D and trimming were deduced from the DNA. The data hold a few hundred thousand clones, with over 75% observed a single time. The J gene is TRBJ2-7, the V gene TRBV7-2, with D possibly being TRBD1 (7 bases). The sequencing sample was made of peripheral blood. The receptor's source is a human donor in a cohort sampled during active COVID-19. DNA of the CDR3: TGTGCCAGCAGCCCCTGGCCAGGGGGGACTGGGGAGCAGTACTTC. Translation: CASSPWPGGTGEQYF.